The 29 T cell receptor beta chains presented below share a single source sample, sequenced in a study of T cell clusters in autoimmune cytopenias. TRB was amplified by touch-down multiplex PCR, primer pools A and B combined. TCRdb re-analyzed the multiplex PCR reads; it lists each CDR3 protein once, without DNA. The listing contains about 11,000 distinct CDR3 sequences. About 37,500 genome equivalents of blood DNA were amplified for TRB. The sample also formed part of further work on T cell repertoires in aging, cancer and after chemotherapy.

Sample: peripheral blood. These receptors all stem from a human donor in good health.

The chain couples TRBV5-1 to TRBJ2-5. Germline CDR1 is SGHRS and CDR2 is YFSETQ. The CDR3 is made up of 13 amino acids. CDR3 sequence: CASSQNHGETQYF.

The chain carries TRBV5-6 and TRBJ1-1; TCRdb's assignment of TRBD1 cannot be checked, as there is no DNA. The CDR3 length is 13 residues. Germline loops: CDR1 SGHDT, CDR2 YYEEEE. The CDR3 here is CASSSRVSAEAFF. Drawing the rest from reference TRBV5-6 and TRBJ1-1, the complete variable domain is DAGVTQSPTHLIKTRGQQVTLRCSPKSGHDTVSWYQQALGQGPQFIFQYYEEEERQRGNFPDRFSGHQFPNYSSELNVNALLLGDSALYLCASSSRVSAEAFFGQGTRLTVV.

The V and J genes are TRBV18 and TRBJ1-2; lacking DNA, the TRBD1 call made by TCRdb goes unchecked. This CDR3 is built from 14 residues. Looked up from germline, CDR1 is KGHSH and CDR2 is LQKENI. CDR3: CASSPQGDQGGYTF.

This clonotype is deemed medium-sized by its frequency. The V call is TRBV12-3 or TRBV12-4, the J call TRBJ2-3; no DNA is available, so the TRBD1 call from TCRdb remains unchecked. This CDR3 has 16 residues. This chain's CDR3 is CASSLRAGANTDTQYF.

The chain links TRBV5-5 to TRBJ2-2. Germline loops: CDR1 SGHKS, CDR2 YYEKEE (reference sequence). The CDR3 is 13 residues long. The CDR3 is CASSLGDSGELFF.

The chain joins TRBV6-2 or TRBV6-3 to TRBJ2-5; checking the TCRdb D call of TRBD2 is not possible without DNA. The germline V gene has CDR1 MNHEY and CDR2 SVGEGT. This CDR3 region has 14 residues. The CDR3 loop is CAIQPGLGSETQYF.

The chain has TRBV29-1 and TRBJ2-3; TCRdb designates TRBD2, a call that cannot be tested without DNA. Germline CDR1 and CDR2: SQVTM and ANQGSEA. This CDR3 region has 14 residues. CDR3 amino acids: CSQGGLAGRDTQYF.

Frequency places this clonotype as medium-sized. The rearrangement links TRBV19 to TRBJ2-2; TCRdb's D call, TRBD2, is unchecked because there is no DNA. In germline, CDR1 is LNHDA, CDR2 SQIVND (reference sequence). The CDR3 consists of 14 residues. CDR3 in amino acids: CASHSGEVTGELFF. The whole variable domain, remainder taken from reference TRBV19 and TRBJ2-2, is DGGITQSPKYLFRKEGQNVTLSCEQNLNHDAMYWYRQDPGQGLRLIYYSQIVNDFQKGDIAEGYSVSREKKESFPLTVTSAQKNPTAFYLCASHSGEVTGELFFGEGSRLTVL.

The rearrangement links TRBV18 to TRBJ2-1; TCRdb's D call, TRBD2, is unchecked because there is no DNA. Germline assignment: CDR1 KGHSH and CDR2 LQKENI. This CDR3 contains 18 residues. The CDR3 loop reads CASSPPNGLAGGTNEQFF.

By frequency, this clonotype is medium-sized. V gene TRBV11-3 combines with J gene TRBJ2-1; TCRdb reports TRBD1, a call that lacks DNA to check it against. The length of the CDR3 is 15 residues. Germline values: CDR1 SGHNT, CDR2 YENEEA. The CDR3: CASSQDTARDNEQFF.

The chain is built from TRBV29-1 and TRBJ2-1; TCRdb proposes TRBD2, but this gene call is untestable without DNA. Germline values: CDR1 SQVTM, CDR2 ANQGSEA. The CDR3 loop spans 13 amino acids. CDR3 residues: CSAPGTSGGVLFF.

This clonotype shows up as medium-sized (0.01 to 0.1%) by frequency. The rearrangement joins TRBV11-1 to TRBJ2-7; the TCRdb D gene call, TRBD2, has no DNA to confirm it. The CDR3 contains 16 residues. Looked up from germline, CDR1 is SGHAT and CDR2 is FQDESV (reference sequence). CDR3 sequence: CASSLRSRQGSYEQYF.

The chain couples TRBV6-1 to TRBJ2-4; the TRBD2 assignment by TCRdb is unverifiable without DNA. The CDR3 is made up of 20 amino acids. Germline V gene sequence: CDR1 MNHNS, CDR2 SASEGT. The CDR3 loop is CASSEAPLAGGSTGKNIQYF.

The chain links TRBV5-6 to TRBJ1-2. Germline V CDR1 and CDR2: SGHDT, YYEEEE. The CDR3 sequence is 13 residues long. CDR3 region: CASSRDSNYGYTF.

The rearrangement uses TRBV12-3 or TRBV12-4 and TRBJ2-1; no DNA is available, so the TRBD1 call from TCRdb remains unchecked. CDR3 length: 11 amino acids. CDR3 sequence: CASTSGREQFF.

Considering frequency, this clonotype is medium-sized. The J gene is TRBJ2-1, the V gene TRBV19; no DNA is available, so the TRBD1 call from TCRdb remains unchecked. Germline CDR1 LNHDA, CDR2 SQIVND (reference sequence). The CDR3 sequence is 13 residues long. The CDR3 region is CASSQGAYNEQFF. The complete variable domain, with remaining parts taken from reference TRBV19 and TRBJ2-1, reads DGGITQSPKYLFRKEGQNVTLSCEQNLNHDAMYWYRQDPGQGLRLIYYSQIVNDFQKGDIAEGYSVSREKKESFPLTVTSAQKNPTAFYLCASSQGAYNEQFFGPGTRLTVL.

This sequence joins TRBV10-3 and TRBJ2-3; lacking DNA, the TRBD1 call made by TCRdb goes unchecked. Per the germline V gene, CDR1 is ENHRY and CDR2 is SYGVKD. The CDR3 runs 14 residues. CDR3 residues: CAISGGGTTDTQYF.

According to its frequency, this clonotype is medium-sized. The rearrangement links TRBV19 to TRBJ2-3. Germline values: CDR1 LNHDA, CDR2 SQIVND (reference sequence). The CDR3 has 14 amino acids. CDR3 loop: CASSMGNSADTQYF.

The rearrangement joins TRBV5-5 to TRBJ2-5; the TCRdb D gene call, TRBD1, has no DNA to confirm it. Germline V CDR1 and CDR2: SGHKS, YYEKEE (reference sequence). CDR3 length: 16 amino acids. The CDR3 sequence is CASSLEPGAMRETQYF.

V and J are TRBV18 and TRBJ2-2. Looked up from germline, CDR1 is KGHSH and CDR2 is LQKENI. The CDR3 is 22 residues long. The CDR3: CASSPPAEHPCSLSVANGELFF.

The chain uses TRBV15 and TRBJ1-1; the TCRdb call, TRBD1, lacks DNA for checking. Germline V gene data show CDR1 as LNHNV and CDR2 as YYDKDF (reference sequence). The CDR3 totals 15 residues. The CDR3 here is CATSRPGRRNTEAFF.

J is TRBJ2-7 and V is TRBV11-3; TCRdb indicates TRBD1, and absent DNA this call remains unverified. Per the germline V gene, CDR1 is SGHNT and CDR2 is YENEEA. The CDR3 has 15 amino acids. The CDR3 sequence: CASSPRGGEGDEQYF.

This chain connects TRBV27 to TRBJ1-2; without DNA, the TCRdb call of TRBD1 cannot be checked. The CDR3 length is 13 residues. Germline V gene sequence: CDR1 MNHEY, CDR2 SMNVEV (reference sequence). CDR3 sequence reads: CASSLEGSYGYTF.

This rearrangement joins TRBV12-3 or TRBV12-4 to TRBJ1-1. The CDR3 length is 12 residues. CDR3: CASSPDYTEAFF.

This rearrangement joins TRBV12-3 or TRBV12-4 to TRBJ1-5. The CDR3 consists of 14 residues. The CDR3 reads CASGDFLVGQPQHF.

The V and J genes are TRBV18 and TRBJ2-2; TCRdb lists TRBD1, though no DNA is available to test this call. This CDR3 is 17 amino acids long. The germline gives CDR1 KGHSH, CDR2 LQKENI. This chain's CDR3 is CASSPPGTGGNTGELFF.

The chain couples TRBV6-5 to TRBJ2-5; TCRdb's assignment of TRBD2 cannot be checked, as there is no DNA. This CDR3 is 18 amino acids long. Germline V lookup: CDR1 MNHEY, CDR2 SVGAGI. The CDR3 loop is CASSPTEFLAGGFETQYF.

CDR3 residues: CASSYSRGQYNYGYTF. The rearrangement joins TRBV6-6 to TRBJ1-2. CDR1 and CDR2 from the germline V gene are MNHNY and SVGAGI (reference sequence). The CDR3 spans 16 residues.

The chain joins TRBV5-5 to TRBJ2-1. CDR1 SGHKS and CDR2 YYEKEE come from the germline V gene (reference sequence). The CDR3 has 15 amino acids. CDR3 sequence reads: CASSRWVSSYNEQFF.